Detailed here is one TCR beta chain. This entry comes from a study of T cell responses to AZD1222 COVID-19 vaccine. The table came from immunoSEQ multiplex PCR; TCRdb's copy has only in-frame clones and leaves some out. The table shows about 130,000 clones, with around 90% occurring only once. This material consisted of peripheral blood, taken on day 0 of AZD1222 vaccination. This clonotype was sampled from an adult in good health.

CDR3 region: CASRRASGGEVKDNEQFF. The CDR3 coding sequence is TGTGCCAGCAGGCGGGCTAGCGGGGGGGAAGTTAAGGACAATGAGCAGTTCTTC. The chain combines TRBV28 with TRBJ2-1, with TRBD2 matching 12 bases. Germline CDR1 reads MDHEN; CDR2 reads SYDVKM. The CDR3 is 18 amino acids. Trimming at V came to 6 bases and at J to 5 bases, leaving 14 bases not matched to a gene. The full variable domain, its missing parts supplied by reference TRBV28 and TRBJ2-1, is DVKVTQSSRYLVKRTGEKVFLECVQDMDHENMFWYRQDPGLGLRLIYFSYDVKMKEKGDIPEGYSVSREKKERFSLILESASTNQTSMYLCASRRASGGEVKDNEQFFGPGTRLTVL.